A selection of T cell receptor beta chains follows, all from one sample in a study of control samples from healthy donors and cancer patients. Profiled with immunoSEQ multiplex PCR; TCRdb holds only in-frame clones, not every one. The sample shows 100,000 or so clones, roughly 85% of them seen only once. The source material was blood. These receptors were collected from a woman in her forties or fifties in good health. CDR3s include the opening cysteine and the closing phenylalanine or tryptophan. Not every row has a clone size; where given, it reads once, few, many or a size class.

clone_size | v_call | cdr3_aa
NA | TRBV5-1 | CASSRDTRYEQYF
NA | TRBV7-9 | CASSTGGPSQETQYF
once | TRBV7-3 | CASSLTGTQGGYTF
NA | TRBV2 | CASTADGNEKLFF
NA | TRBV5-4 | CASSHLYEQYF
once | TRBV27 | CASSSGTLTDTQYF
NA | TRBV28 | CASSLWGRVEGYTF
NA | TRBV10-2 | CASSDSGSLSTDTQYF
NA | TRBV10-1 | CASSTSRTSGRMHTQYF
NA | TRBV5-1 | CASSLSNEQYF
NA | TRBV28 | CASHTGNYEQYF
NA | TRBV5-1 | CASSPQGGNTEAFF
NA | TRBV25-1 | CASSEGQGVRGYTF
NA | TRBV3-1/TRBV3-2 | CASSQVGFNSPLHF
NA | TRBV6-2/TRBV6-3 | CASSYTRNEKLFF
once | TRBV19 | CASEETGTDTQYF
NA | TRBV3-1/TRBV3-2 | CASSAPGINYGYTF
NA | TRBV24-1 | CATSDRGGNGELFF
once | TRBV19 | CASSILNGYTF
NA | TRBV28 | CASSLGTGELFF
NA | TRBV19 | CATRQPNTEAFF
NA | TRBV9 | CASSTQGYEQYF
once | TRBV27 | CASSPGTAQETQYF
NA | TRBV4-2 | CASSQAPTTSGYTDTQYF
NA | TRBV25-1 | CASRPGTGGNEQFF
NA | TRBV5-6 | CASSLGQNVNYGYTF
NA | TRBV4-2 | CASSQDIRRGAGGRELFF
NA | TRBV6-2/TRBV6-3 | CASSYSFEGQSSYEQYF
NA | TRBV3-1/TRBV3-2 | CASSSDTMYNYEQYF
NA | TRBV4-2 | CASSQEGSSGQETQYF
NA | TRBV6-5 | CASRSAANYGYTF
NA | TRBV2 | CASGTSAYNEQFF
NA | TRBV10-3 | CAIHDREDTEAFF